This T cell receptor (beta chain) was recovered during a study of cytomegalovirus exposure and HLA in healthy donors. Study observations and caveats: V- and J-gene trimming of TCR beta was linked (in a later analysis) to a missense DCLRE1C variant.

Regarding this clone: Its specificity is not known.

CDR1 and CDR2 (germline): LGHNA, YNFKEQ. This CDR3 is 19 amino acids long. Trimming cost V 4 bases and J 3 bases; bases outside gene matches: 15. In the PCR, 60 Vbeta and 13 Jbeta primers were used. Using immunoSEQ multiplex PCR, the repertoire was profiled, and TCRdb retains in-frame clones only, with some absent. The data contain approximately 270,000 clones, about 80% of them singletons. This TCR was recovered from a girl under 10 years old in good health and CMV-seronegative. The chain has TRBV4-2 and TRBJ2-4, with 10 bases fitting TRBD2. Sample: PBMCs. CDR3 coding DNA: TGTGCCAGCAGCCCCCTGGGAAGCGGGGGGGCGTATGGCAAAAACATTCAGTACTTC. Protein product: CASSPLGSGGAYGKNIQYF.